This T cell receptor (beta chain) was sequenced in a study of cytomegalovirus exposure and HLA in healthy donors. Findings and limits, study-wide: Overall, about 160 TCR beta chains were annotated as cytomegalovirus-associated.

60 Vbeta and 13 Jbeta primers were used in PCR. Here immunoSEQ multiplex PCR was the method, and the copy in TCRdb shows in-frame clones only, minus some. The repertoire has under 85,000 clones, roughly 79% of them found once; the top ten carry 1.5% to 2%. In regard to this clone: What it recognizes is unknown.

This receptor was obtained from a man aged 35 to 55 in good health and CMV-seronegative. Sequenced input: PBMCs.

In DNA form, the CDR3 reads TGTGCCAGCAGTAGCGGGAGCACCAGGGCTATGGACGAGCAGTACTTC. Amino acid sequence: CASSSGSTRAMDEQYF. This rearrangement joins TRBV6-6 to TRBJ2-7; 8 bases agree with TRBD2. In germline, CDR1 is MNHNY, CDR2 SVGAGI (reference sequence). With V trimmed by 5 bases and J by 5 bases, 14 bases remained unmatched. The CDR3 has 16 amino acids.